This T cell receptor beta chain was retrieved from a study of blood T cell repertoires in COVID-19. This CDR3 comprises 13 residues. Germline V gives CDR1 MGHRA, CDR2 YSYEKL. Trimming took off 0 bases at V and 11 bases at J, with 14 bases between the two ends. TCRdb's copy holds only in-frame clones and misses some; the assay was immunoSEQ multiplex PCR. The table shows roughly 360,000 clones, with roughly four fifths occurring only once. Sequenced input: PBMCs or T cells enriched from blood (not recorded which). The sequence derives from a woman between 50 and 59 years old who had recovered from COVID-19. The chain has TRBV4-1 and TRBJ2-7; D might be TRBD2 (6 bases). This CDR3 reads CASSQDLAGSKYF. The CDR3 DNA reads TGCGCCAGCAGCCAAGATCTGGCGGGGTCGAAGTACTTC.